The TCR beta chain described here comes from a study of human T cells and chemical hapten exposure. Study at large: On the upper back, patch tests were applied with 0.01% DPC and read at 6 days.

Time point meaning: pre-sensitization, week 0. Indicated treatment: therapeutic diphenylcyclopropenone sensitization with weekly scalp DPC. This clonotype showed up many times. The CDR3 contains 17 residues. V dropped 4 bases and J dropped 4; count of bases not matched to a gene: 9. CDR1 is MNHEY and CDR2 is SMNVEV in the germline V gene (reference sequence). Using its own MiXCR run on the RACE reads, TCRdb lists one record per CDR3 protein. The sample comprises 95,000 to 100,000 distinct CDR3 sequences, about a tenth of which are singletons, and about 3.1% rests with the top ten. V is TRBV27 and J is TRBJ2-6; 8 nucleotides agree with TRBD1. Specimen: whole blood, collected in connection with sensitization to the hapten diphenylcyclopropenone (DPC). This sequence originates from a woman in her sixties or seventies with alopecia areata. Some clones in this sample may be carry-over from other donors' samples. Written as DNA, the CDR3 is TGTGCCAGCAGTTCCCCGACAGGGGAGTCCGGGGCCAACGTCCTGACTTTC. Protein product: CASSSPTGESGANVLTF.